This TCR beta chain was sequenced for a study of blood T cell repertoires in COVID-19. As for the study in general: Collection of acute and convalescent COVID-19 samples took place in the United States, Italy and Spain. T cells, B-cell-depleted T cells, or PBMCs supplied cDNA or gDNA.

This clone has more than one count but fewer than ten. Original handling: Estimated nucleated cell counts came from reference gene primer amplification. TCRdb's table, derived via immunoSEQ multiplex PCR, lists solely in-frame clones and lacks some. Clone size and V and J calls were adopted from that table, with D and trimming inferred from the DNA. The sample has some 220,000 clones, approximately 80% seen once. The V segment lost 7 bases and the J segment 4 bases; nucleotides outside the gene matches: 3. The CDR3 is 13 amino acids. The source of this sequence is a human donor in a cohort sampled during active COVID-19. The sequenced material came from peripheral blood. The chain is built from TRBV12-3 or TRBV12-4 and TRBJ1-1; TRBD1 matches at 10 bases. CDR3 region: CASTWTGGTEAFF. CDR3 coding DNA: TGTGCCAGCACTTGGACAGGGGGCACTGAAGCTTTCTTT.